One and the same sample provided the 20 T cell receptor beta chains below, sequenced in a study of spatial heterogeneity in lung cancer. TCRdb re-called the 5' RACE reads with MiXCR, one entry per CDR3 protein. Of roughly 3,500 distinct CDR3 sequences in the sample, roughly 5.6% were seen once. Points from the study as a whole: Tumoral mutation counts were tracked by counts of expanded intratumoral alpha and beta TCRs.

Their antigens are not known. Described time point: sample taken at primary tumor resection. The input for sequencing was lung tumor tissue, taken at surgery. These receptors originate from a female donor with early-stage non-small cell lung cancer.

By frequency in the sample, this clonotype is medium-sized. The rearrangement joins TRBV3-1 to TRBJ2-7; the match to TRBD2 covers 13 bases. The trim removed 4 bases at V and 0 bases at J, leaving 3 bases unmatched. The V gene's germline CDR1 is LGHDT and CDR2 YNNKEL (reference sequence). The CDR3 sequence is 16 residues long. The CDR3 nucleotides are TGTGCCAGCAGCCGGACTAGCGGGGGTGCCTCCTACGAGCAGTACTTC. It codes for CASSRTSGGASYEQYF.

This clonotype has ten or more counts. The gene calls are TRBV7-3 and TRBJ2-3, with D tentatively TRBD1 (5 bases). Per the germline V gene, CDR1 is SGHTA and CDR2 is FQGTGA. V shed 3 bases and J shed 3 bases, with 13 bases lying between them. The CDR3 has 15 residues. CDR3 coding DNA: TGTGCCAGCAGCTTGCTAGGGGAAGGAACAGATACGCAGTATTTT. Amino acid sequence: CASSLLGEGTDTQYF.

This clonotype was counted ten times or more. This chain connects TRBV24-1 to TRBJ1-5, with no clear D. Germline loops: CDR1 KGHDR, CDR2 SFDVKD. Between the trimmed V and J ends, which lost 6 bases and 0 bases, there was a span of 5 bases. The CDR3 spans 13 residues. CDR3 nucleotides: TGTGCCACCAGTCCCTATAGCAATCAGCCCCAGCATTTT. Translated, it gives CATSPYSNQPQHF.

By sample fraction, this clonotype is medium-sized. This sequence joins TRBV7-2 and TRBJ1-4; D unclear. V lost 3 bases and J lost 8, with 13 bases in between. Germline V gene data show CDR1 as SGHTA and CDR2 as FQGNSA. This CDR3 is built from 14 residues. The CDR3 bases are TGTGCCAGCAGCTTTCAAGGAAAAGGCGAAAAACTGTTTTTT. Translating gives CASSFQGKGEKLFF. Supplemented by reference TRBV7-2 and TRBJ1-4, the full variable domain reads GAGVSQSPSNKVTEKGKDVELRCDPISGHTALYWYRQSLGQGLEFLIYFQGNSAPDKSGLPSDRFSAERTGGSVSTLTIQRTQQEDSAVYLCASSFQGKGEKLFFGSGTQLSVL.

This clonotype is judged medium-sized (0.01 to 0.1%). V and J are TRBV7-9 and TRBJ2-1; possible D gene TRBD1, 6 bases. The V gene's germline CDR1 is SEHNR and CDR2 FQNEAQ (reference sequence). Trimming cost V 0 bases and J 2 bases, with 14 bases left between them. This CDR3 is 17 amino acids long. The CDR3 spells CASSLALIKGAYNEQFF. CDR3 DNA: TGTGCCAGCAGCTTAGCGCTCATAAAGGGGGCCTACAATGAGCAGTTCTTC. The full variable domain, in which reference TRBV7-9 and TRBJ2-1 provide the parts outside the CDR3, is DTGVSQNPRHKITKRGQNVTFRCDPISEHNRLYWYRQTLGQGPEFLTYFQNEAQLEKSRLLSDRFSAERPKGSFSTLEIQRTEQGDSAMYLCASSLALIKGAYNEQFFGPGTRLTVL.

This clonotype is medium-sized (0.01 to 0.1%) within its sample. The V gene is TRBV6-2 or TRBV6-3, the J gene TRBJ2-1, with 7 bases fitting TRBD2. This CDR3 spans 11 amino acids. Germline assignment: CDR1 MNHEY and CDR2 SVGEGT. J gave up 10 bases and V 6 bases, and 3 bases lay outside the gene matches. CDR3 nucleotides: TGTGCCAGCAGCACGACTAGCGAGCAGTTCTTC. Translation gives CASSTTSEQFF.

This clonotype is classed as medium-sized. V and J are TRBV7-6 and TRBJ2-7; D possibly corresponds to TRBD1 (5 bases). The CDR3 is 14 amino acids. Germline V gene sequence: CDR1 SGHVS, CDR2 FNYEAQ. The V gene lost 2 bases and the J gene lost 4 bases, with 12 bases spanning the gap. The CDR3 loop reads CASSLSTGPYEQYF. CDR3 in DNA: TGTGCCAGCAGCTTATCCACAGGTCCATACGAGCAGTACTTC.

The chain is built from TRBV6-1 and TRBJ1-5; weak D call: TRBD1 (5 bases). The V gene lost 2 bases and the J gene lost 5 bases, with 10 bases spanning the gap. Per germline, CDR1 MNHNS and CDR2 SASEGT. The CDR3 sequence is 14 residues long. The CDR3 protein is CASSESGSDQPQHF. CDR3 in DNA: TGTGCCAGCAGTGAATCAGGGTCGGATCAGCCCCAGCATTTT.

In its sample, this clonotype was seen many times. The germline gene is not matched at one end of the junction; a read error may be the cause. The chain employs TRBV6-2 or TRBV6-3 and TRBJ2-7; D might be TRBD2 (6 bases). The CDR3 has 11 amino acids. The germline V gene has CDR1 MNHEY and CDR2 SVGEGT. CDR3 DNA sequence: TGTGCCAGCAGTTACTCCCGGGAGCGGTACTTC. It specifies CASSYSRERYF.

This clonotype is medium-sized (0.01 to 0.1%) by share. This sequence joins TRBV4-1 and TRBJ1-5; 9 bases line up with TRBD1. The germline gives CDR1 MGHRA, CDR2 YSYEKL. J lost 9 bases, V lost 1 base, and 7 bases had no gene match. The CDR3 sequence is 15 residues long. As DNA, the CDR3 is TGCGCCAGCAGCCAAGGACAGGGGGGATCTAGGCCCCAGCATTTT. It is translated as CASSQGQGGSRPQHF.

CDR3 in DNA: TGTGCCAGCTCACCACGACAGAATTCTAACTATGGCTACACCTTC. Translating it yields CASSPRQNSNYGYTF. The gene calls are TRBV18 and TRBJ1-2; D may be TRBD1 (5 bases). Germline V lookup: CDR1 KGHSH, CDR2 LQKENI. Trimming took 1 base from V and 0 from J, leaving 9 bases between them. This CDR3 region has 15 residues.

Notes on this clonotype: A single base separates this from a much larger clone, so it may be a read error. The V call is TRBV3-1, the J call TRBJ2-1; 8 nucleotides agree with TRBD2. The ends lost 6 bases at V and 5 bases at J; junction bases unmatched: 6. The CDR3 contains 14 residues. Germline values: CDR1 LGHDT, CDR2 YNNKEL (reference sequence). CDR3 in amino acids: CASSHNGGDNEQFF. Here the CDR3 DNA reads TGTGCCAGCAGTCACAACGGGGGGGACAATGAGCAGTTCTTC.

By proportion, this clonotype is medium-sized. This chain joins TRBV29-1 and TRBJ2-1; TRBD1 aligns across 7 bases. This CDR3 has 14 residues. Trimming removed 7 bases from V and 0 bases from J; junction bases left unmatched: 6. Germline loops: CDR1 SQVTM, CDR2 ANQGSEA. CDR3 nucleotides: TGCAGCGCGTTGACAGGGAGCTCCTACAATGAGCAGTTCTTC. The encoded protein is CSALTGSSYNEQFF.

This clonotype qualifies as medium-sized. This chain uses TRBV7-6 with TRBJ2-2; no clear D gene. The germline CDR1 and CDR2 sequences are SGHVS and FNYEAQ. The CDR3 is made up of 15 amino acids. V shed 1 base and J shed 4 bases, with 10 bases lying between them. This CDR3 reads CASSLGLTPTGELFF. In DNA, the CDR3 is TGTGCCAGCAGCTTAGGGCTCACACCCACCGGGGAGCTGTTTTTT.

This clonotype is hyperexpanded in the sample. J is TRBJ2-5 and V is TRBV10-2; 11 bases map to TRBD2. Germline V gene data show CDR1 as WSHSY and CDR2 as SAAADI. The junction had 7 bases not matched to a gene; V was cut back by 6 bases and J by 4 bases. The CDR3 is 15 amino acids. In nucleotides, the CDR3 is TGCGCCAGCAGATCTAGCGGGGGGTTGTTAGAGACCCAGTACTTC. Encoded protein: CASRSSGGLLETQYF.

This clonotype is judged medium-sized. The rearrangement joins TRBV11-2 to TRBJ1-6; D gene uncertain. This CDR3 has 12 residues. The V end lost 0 bases, the J end lost 8 bases, and 2 bases lay between the germline ends. Germline V gene sequence: CDR1 SGHAT, CDR2 FQNNGV. CDR3 in DNA: TGTGCCAGCAGCTTAGAAGATTCACCCCTCCACTTT. Translated, it gives CASSLEDSPLHF. Filled out from reference TRBV11-2 and TRBJ1-6, the complete variable domain reads EAGVAQSPRYKIIEKRQSVAFWCNPISGHATLYWYQQILGQGPKLLIQFQNNGVVDDSQLPKDRFSAERLKGVDSTLKIQPAKLEDSAVYLCASSLEDSPLHFGNGTRLTVT.

In this sample, this clonotype is medium-sized. In nucleotides, the CDR3 is TGTGCCAGCAGCCCGGGACTAGCGGTGACAGATACGCAGTATTTT. As protein: CASSPGLAVTDTQYF. This rearrangement joins TRBV11-2 to TRBJ2-3; 11 bases agree with TRBD2. J lost 3 bases, V lost 5 bases, and 4 bases had no gene match. Germline CDR1 SGHAT, CDR2 FQNNGV. This CDR3 region has 15 residues.

This clonotype appeared a few times. This chain links TRBV30 with TRBJ1-1, with D tentatively TRBD1 (5 bases). The CDR3 contains 12 residues. The V gene's germline CDR1 is GTSNPN and CDR2 SVGIG (reference sequence). Trimming took off 3 bases at V and 6 bases at J, with 11 bases between the two ends. The CDR3 is CAWRPQGPEAFF. The CDR3 bases are TGTGCCTGGAGGCCCCAGGGCCCTGAAGCTTTCTTT.

This clonotype is classed as large. This chain connects TRBV30 to TRBJ1-1, with D possibly TRBD1 on 5 matching bases. The germline V gene has CDR1 GTSNPN and CDR2 SVGIG (reference sequence). This CDR3 comprises 11 residues. V was clipped by 0 bases and J by 10 bases, with 9 bases between them. CDR3 in DNA: TGTGCCTGGAGTGTAACGGGGACAGCTTTCTTT. This encodes CAWSVTGTAFF.

This clonotype has ten or more counts. The chain is built from TRBV5-4 and TRBJ1-6; no clear D. The V gene's germline CDR1 is SGHNT and CDR2 YYREEE (reference sequence). The CDR3 totals 14 residues. V was cut by 0 bases and J by 9 bases, with 10 bases left in between. The CDR3, as DNA: TGTGCCAGCAGCTTGGACGTAGATATTTCACCCCTCCACTTT. As protein: CASSLDVDISPLHF.